This is a list of T cell receptor beta chains from one sample in a study of cytomegalovirus exposure and HLA in healthy donors. Repertoires were generated with immunoSEQ multiplex PCR, while TCRdb's copy carries only in-frame clones and drops some. The repertoire holds 100,000 to 120,000 clones, around 66% seen once, with about 8% in the top ten. The material sequenced was PBMCs. Receptor source: a man aged 18 to 35 in good health and CMV-seropositive. The CDR3 runs from the conserved cysteine through the conserved F or W. D genes are given only for firm matches. Some rows mark clone size as missing; the rest say once, few, many or name a class of expanded clone.

J: TRBJ1-4; size: -; D: -; V: TRBV19; CDR3: CASSIDLGQNEKLFF; DNA: TGTGCCAGTAGTATAGATCTCGGACAAAATGAAAAACTGTTTTTT
J: TRBJ1-5; size: -; D: -; V: TRBV2; CDR3: CASSRRDSNQPQHF; DNA: TGTGCCAGCAGTCGGCGGGATAGCAATCAGCCCCAGCATTTT
J: TRBJ2-1; size: -; D: TRBD1; V: TRBV5-4; CDR3: CASSLGGQGDNEQFF; DNA: TGTGCCAGCAGCTTGGGAGGACAGGGTGACAATGAGCAGTTCTTC
J: TRBJ2-1; size: few; D: TRBD1; V: TRBV2; CDR3: CASSEGQGAIEQFF; DNA: TGTGCCAGCAGTGAGGGACAGGGGGCGATTGAGCAGTTCTTC
J: TRBJ2-3; size: once; D: -; V: TRBV10-3; CDR3: CAISDGSDTQYF; DNA: TGTGCCATCAGTGATGGCTCAGATACGCAGTATTTT
J: TRBJ1-1; size: once; D: TRBD1; V: TRBV5-1; CDR3: CASSWGQVNTEAFF; DNA: TGCGCCAGCAGCTGGGGACAGGTAAACACTGAAGCTTTCTTT
J: TRBJ1-6; size: -; D: TRBD1; V: TRBV6-4; CDR3: CASSYRGSGYNSPLHF; DNA: TGTGCCAGCAGTTACAGGGGTTCGGGGTATAATTCACCCCTCCACTTT
J: TRBJ2-2; size: -; D: -; V: TRBV19; CDR3: CASSIDVPGGRTGELFF; DNA: TGTGCCAGTAGTATAGACGTACCGGGGGGCCGCACCGGGGAGCTGTTTTTT
J: TRBJ1-2; size: -; D: TRBD1; V: TRBV4-1; CDR3: CASSQEDRWIHYGYTF; DNA: TGCGCCAGCAGCCAAGAGGACAGGTGGATTCACTATGGCTACACCTTC
J: TRBJ1-1; size: -; D: TRBD1; V: TRBV5-1; CDR3: CASSRGTGLNTEAFF; DNA: TGCGCCAGCAGCCGAGGGACAGGGTTGAACACTGAAGCTTTCTTT
J: TRBJ2-7; size: once; D: -; V: TRBV6-1; CDR3: CASRDSFSYEQYF; DNA: TGTGCCAGCAGAGACAGCTTCTCCTACGAGCAGTACTTC
J: TRBJ2-2; size: -; D: TRBD2; V: TRBV13; CDR3: CASSLLAGVSNTGELFF; DNA: TGTGCCAGCAGCTTACTAGCGGGGGTATCGAACACCGGGGAGCTGTTTTTT
J: TRBJ2-3; size: -; D: -; V: TRBV6-4; CDR3: CASSPTGVTDTQYF; DNA: TGTGCCAGCAGTCCTACGGGGGTCACAGATACGCAGTATTTT
J: TRBJ2-5; size: -; D: -; V: TRBV30; CDR3: CAWSTGIGSGEQYF; DNA: TGTGCCTGGAGTACCGGGATAGGGTCGGGGGAGCAGTACTTC
J: TRBJ2-3; size: few; D: TRBD2; V: TRBV5-1; CDR3: CASSPLAGTTDTQYF; DNA: TGCGCCAGCAGCCCTCTAGCGGGGACCACAGATACGCAGTATTTT
J: TRBJ1-6; size: -; D: TRBD1; V: TRBV19; CDR3: CASSARTGAGDSPLHF; DNA: TGTGCCAGTAGTGCCAGGACAGGGGCGGGAGATTCACCCCTCCACTTT
J: TRBJ2-1; size: few; D: TRBD2; V: TRBV7-6; CDR3: CASSFSGGPYNEQFF; DNA: TGTGCCAGCAGCTTTAGCGGGGGACCATACAATGAGCAGTTCTTC
J: TRBJ1-2; size: few; D: -; V: TRBV28; CDR3: CASSLVNGGIGYTF; DNA: TGTGCCAGCAGTTTAGTTAATGGGGGGATCGGCTACACCTTC
J: TRBJ2-2; size: -; D: TRBD1; V: TRBV5-1; CDR3: CASSLAGGITGELFF; DNA: TGCGCCAGCAGCTTGGCAGGGGGAATCACCGGGGAGCTGTTTTTT
J: TRBJ2-3; size: -; D: -; V: TRBV9; CDR3: CASSVGVRGPTDTQYF; DNA: TGTGCCAGCAGCGTAGGGGTGCGGGGGCCCACAGATACGCAGTATTTT
J: TRBJ1-5; size: -; D: TRBD1; V: TRBV4-1; CDR3: CASSQDLSRTGVLYSNQPQHF; DNA: TGCGCCAGCAGCCAAGATCTGTCCAGGACAGGGGTCCTTTATAGCAATCAGCCCCAGCATTTT
J: TRBJ1-3; size: -; D: -; V: TRBV15; CDR3: CATSRDRGSGNTIYF; DNA: TGTGCCACCAGCAGAGACAGGGGCTCTGGAAACACCATATATTTT
J: TRBJ1-1; size: -; D: -; V: TRBV7-9; CDR3: CASSLASSFRRVNTEAFF; DNA: TGTGCCAGCAGCTTAGCGTCATCCTTCCGGCGGGTGAACACTGAAGCTTTCTTT
J: TRBJ2-2; size: -; D: TRBD1; V: TRBV4-1; CDR3: CASSHRQGGVKTGELFF; DNA: TGCGCCAGCAGCCACCGACAGGGTGGGGTAAAAACCGGGGAGCTGTTTTTT
J: TRBJ2-3; size: -; D: -; V: TRBV7-3; CDR3: CASSLSGQEVDTQYF; DNA: TGTGCCAGCAGCTTATCCGGGCAGGAGGTCGATACGCAGTATTTT
J: TRBJ2-7; size: once; D: TRBD1; V: TRBV7-9; CDR3: CASSFTGTGDYEQYF; DNA: TGTGCCAGCAGCTTCACCGGGACAGGAGACTACGAGCAGTACTTC
J: TRBJ2-5; size: few; D: -; V: TRBV6-4; CDR3: CASSPRGTPQETQYF; DNA: TGTGCCAGCAGTCCAAGGGGGACACCACAAGAGACCCAGTACTTC
J: TRBJ1-4; size: few; D: -; V: TRBV6-5; CDR3: CASSYVARGHNEKLFF; DNA: TGTGCCAGCAGTTACGTAGCCCGCGGGCACAATGAAAAACTGTTTTTT
J: TRBJ2-3; size: -; D: TRBD2; V: TRBV11-3; CDR3: CASRPSGGHKRGTDTQYF; DNA: TGTGCCAGCCGTCCTAGCGGGGGGCACAAACGGGGCACAGATACGCAGTATTTT
J: TRBJ1-2; size: few; D: -; V: TRBV7-9; CDR3: CASSRGQPNPYGYTF; DNA: TGTGCCAGCAGCCGAGGACAGCCAAACCCCTATGGCTACACCTTC
J: TRBJ2-6; size: -; D: TRBD1; V: TRBV9; CDR3: CASSDKTGGSGANVLTF; DNA: TGTGCCAGCAGCGACAAGACAGGGGGCTCTGGGGCCAACGTCCTGACTTTC